These 24 T cell receptor beta chains share one sample of origin, sequenced in a study of cytomegalovirus exposure and HLA in healthy donors. Using immunoSEQ multiplex PCR, the repertoire was profiled, and TCRdb retains in-frame clones only, with some absent. The table lists about 140,000 clones, roughly nine tenths of them singletons. Sequenced: PBMCs. These receptors were obtained from a man aged 18 to 30 in good health and CMV-seronegative.

This chain uses TRBV29-1 with TRBJ2-3; D is perhaps TRBD2 (7 bases). The CDR3 runs 18 residues. V gave up 0 bases and J gave up 1 base, with 20 bases separating them. Germline CDR1 SQVTM, CDR2 ANQGSEA. The CDR3 region is CSVEEPSVGGGGTDTQYF. For the CDR3, the DNA is TGCAGCGTTGAAGAACCCTCGGTAGGGGGAGGGGGCACAGATACGCAGTATTTT.

This chain uses TRBV4-1 with TRBJ2-2; D perhaps matches TRBD1 (6 bases). Looked up from germline, CDR1 is MGHRA and CDR2 is YSYEKL. This CDR3 region has 17 residues. The V gene lost 0 bases and the J gene lost 0 bases, with 11 bases spanning the gap. The CDR3 coding sequence is TGCGCCAGCAGCCAAGACGTAACAGGGACGAACACCGGGGAGCTGTTTTTT. Its translation is CASSQDVTGTNTGELFF.

The V gene is TRBV11-2, the J gene TRBJ1-4; 7 bases align to TRBD1. The J segment lost 7 bases and the V segment lost 5 bases, leaving 10 bases of the junction unmatched. Germline loops: CDR1 SGHAT, CDR2 FQNNGV. The CDR3 spans 15 residues. The CDR3 here is CASSPSDRVGEKLFF. CDR3 in DNA: TGTGCCAGCAGCCCGAGTGACAGGGTCGGTGAAAAACTGTTTTTT. The full variable domain, in which reference TRBV11-2 and TRBJ1-4 provide the parts outside the CDR3, is EAGVAQSPRYKIIEKRQSVAFWCNPISGHATLYWYQQILGQGPKLLIQFQNNGVVDDSQLPKDRFSAERLKGVDSTLKIQPAKLEDSAVYLCASSPSDRVGEKLFFGSGTQLSVL.

The chain employs TRBV19 and TRBJ2-7; 7 nucleotides line up with TRBD1. V lost 1 base, J lost 2 bases, and 11 bases stayed unmatched. Germline loops: CDR1 LNHDA, CDR2 SQIVND (reference sequence). CDR3 length: 17 residues. CDR3: CASSIARTGDYPYEQYF. In DNA, the CDR3 is TGTGCCAGTAGTATAGCCCGAACAGGGGATTACCCCTACGAGCAGTACTTC.

The chain combines TRBV2 with TRBJ1-2; 10 bases are a match to TRBD1. The CDR3 consists of 16 residues. V shed 0 bases, J shed 2 bases, and the junction held 3 bases outside the gene matches. Germline lookup yields CDR1 SNHLY and CDR2 FYNNEI. The CDR3 is CASSEAGTGANYGYTF. The CDR3 DNA follows: TGTGCCAGCAGTGAAGCGGGGACAGGGGCCAACTATGGCTACACCTTC.

This clone appeared a single time. This chain uses TRBV7-9 with TRBJ1-1; 9 bases match TRBD1. The CDR3 runs to 15 residues. V lost 4 bases, J lost 5 bases, and 8 bases stayed unmatched. Germline CDR1 SEHNR, CDR2 FQNEAQ (reference sequence). In DNA form, the CDR3 reads TGTGCCAGCAGCTCCTTGAAGACAGGGGGAACTGAAGCTTTCTTT. Amino acids: CASSSLKTGGTEAFF.

The chain recombines TRBV14 with TRBJ2-3; the D gene is possibly TRBD2 (6 bases). Germline assignment: CDR1 SGHDN and CDR2 FVKESK. The CDR3 covers 13 residues. Trimming removed 3 bases at V and 9 bases at J, with 13 bases between. The CDR3 nucleotides read TGTGCCAGCAGCCAGAGTCGGAGGGAAACGCAGTATTTT. It translates to CASSQSRRETQYF.

The genes are TRBV28 and TRBJ1-1; 10 positions agree with TRBD1. Germline trimming cut 3 bases from V and 3 bases from J; bases unmatched to any gene: 13. CDR3 length: 18 amino acids. Germline values: CDR1 MDHEN, CDR2 SYDVKM. CDR3 in amino acids: CASSFPGQGNGGDTEAFF. CDR3 in DNA: TGTGCCAGCAGTTTTCCGGGACAGGGGAATGGGGGAGACACTGAAGCTTTCTTT. The full variable domain, completed using reference TRBV28 and TRBJ1-1, is DVKVTQSSRYLVKRTGEKVFLECVQDMDHENMFWYRQDPGLGLRLIYFSYDVKMKEKGDIPEGYSVSREKKERFSLILESASTNQTSMYLCASSFPGQGNGGDTEAFFGQGTRLTVV.

V usage is TRBV5-1 and J usage is TRBJ2-3; TRBD2 aligns across 8 bases. The V and J ends lost 2 bases and 6 bases, in that order; junction bases with no gene match: 8. Germline assignment: CDR1 SGHRS and CDR2 YFSETQ. The CDR3 sequence is 15 residues long. CDR3 sequence (DNA): TGCGCCAGCAGCTTTCGGAGCGGGAGTAGCGATACGCAGTATTTT. It yields the protein CASSFRSGSSDTQYF.

This clone is a singleton in its sample. J is TRBJ2-1 and V is TRBV28, with TRBD2 matching over 9 bases. The junction had 8 bases not matched to a gene; V was cut back by 8 bases and J by 0 bases. The CDR3 contains 16 residues. Germline values: CDR1 MDHEN, CDR2 SYDVKM. Here the CDR3 reads CASSDPSGTSYNEQFF. Here the CDR3 DNA reads TGTGCCAGCTCCGACCCTAGCGGGACCTCCTACAATGAGCAGTTCTTC.

The table lists this clone with a count of one. The rearrangement joins TRBV11-2 to TRBJ1-6; D possibly corresponds to TRBD1 (5 bases). The CDR3 is 15 amino acids. V lost 0 bases and J lost 5, with 8 bases in between. The germline V gene encodes CDR1 SGHAT and CDR2 FQNNGV. CDR3 residues: CASSLDQGNNSPLHF. The CDR3 nucleotides read TGTGCCAGCAGCTTAGATCAGGGCAATAATTCACCCCTCCACTTT.

The chain joins TRBV19 to TRBJ1-1; 10 bases match TRBD1. The junction had 6 bases not matched to a gene; V was cut back by 7 bases and J by 4 bases. CDR3 length: 14 amino acids. Germline V gene data show CDR1 as LNHDA and CDR2 as SQIVND (reference sequence). In DNA form, the CDR3 reads TGTGCCAGTACCTCCGGGACAGGGGTCACTGAAGCTTTCTTT. This translates into CASTSGTGVTEAFF.

This chain joins TRBV7-2 and TRBJ1-2, with a tentative D call TRBD1 (6 bases). Deletions cut 1 base from V and 5 bases from J, with 17 bases between. Germline V gene sequence: CDR1 SGHTA, CDR2 FQGNSA. The CDR3 is made up of 16 amino acids. Written as DNA, the CDR3 is TGTGCCAGCAGCTTAGACCCCTCAGGGGCCTGGTATGGCTACACCTTC. Protein: CASSLDPSGAWYGYTF.

The V call is TRBV13, the J call TRBJ2-5, with 12 bases fitting TRBD2. The CDR3 covers 15 residues. The V gene end was trimmed by 6 bases and the J gene end by 5 bases; junction bases not matched to a gene: 7. In germline, CDR1 is PRHDT, CDR2 FYEKMQ (reference sequence). CDR3 in DNA: TGTGCCAGCAGTTCGCTAGCGGGGGGGCATGAGACCCAGTACTTC. The encoded protein is CASSSLAGGHETQYF. Full variable domain (rest looked up from reference TRBV13 and TRBJ2-5): AAGVIQSPRHLIKEKRETATLKCYPIPRHDTVYWYQQGPGQDPQFLISFYEKMQSDKGSIPDRFSAQQFSDYHSELNMSSLELGDSALYFCASSSLAGGHETQYFGPGTRLLVL.

The chain is built from TRBV6-5 and TRBJ2-5; D remains unclear. This CDR3 has 12 amino acids. V was cut by 6 bases and J by 9 bases, with 14 bases left in between. Germline CDR1 and CDR2: MNHEY and SVGAGI. DNA of the CDR3: TGTGCCAGCAGACCCCGTCTAGGCTCCCAGTACTTC. This translates into CASRPRLGSQYF.

The gene calls are TRBV7-2 and TRBJ2-5, with 15 bases fitting TRBD2. Germline V gene data show CDR1 as SGHTA and CDR2 as FQGNSA. The CDR3 is 16 residues long. V lost 5 bases to trimming and J lost 5 bases; unmatched junction nucleotides: 6. Written as DNA, the CDR3 is TGTGCCAGCAGCGTAGGACTAGCGGGAGGGAAGGAGACCCAGTACTTC. Translation: CASSVGLAGGKETQYF.

This clone appeared once. The chain employs TRBV29-1 and TRBJ2-5; a weak D match, TRBD1 (6 bases). The ends were cut back, 0 bases at V and 4 bases at J, with 9 bases in the middle. Germline V lookup: CDR1 SQVTM, CDR2 ANQGSEA. CDR3 size: 13 residues. CDR3 sequence reads: CSVEEGAGETQYF. For the CDR3, the DNA is TGCAGCGTTGAAGAGGGGGCGGGAGAGACCCAGTACTTC.

V and J are TRBV2 and TRBJ2-7; TRBD1 might be the D (5 bases). With 6 bases removed from V and 1 base from J, the gap between germline ends came to 19 bases. The CDR3 is made up of 16 amino acids. Germline V gives CDR1 SNHLY, CDR2 FYNNEI. The CDR3 DNA follows: TGTGCCAGCAGATATCAGGGTATCGGAACTTCCTACGAGCAGTACTTC. Its translation: CASRYQGIGTSYEQYF.

This chain joins TRBV7-2 and TRBJ2-7; a possible D gene is TRBD1 (5 bases). V was shortened by 5 bases and J by 0 bases, with 11 bases between the two germline ends. The CDR3 length is 14 residues. Germline V gives CDR1 SGHTA, CDR2 FQGNSA. CDR3 coding DNA: TGTGCCAGCAGCCGACAGTCCAGCTCCTACGAGCAGTACTTC. As protein: CASSRQSSSYEQYF.

The chain uses TRBV28 and TRBJ2-3; the match to TRBD2 covers 8 bases. The junction had 2 bases not matched to a gene; V was cut back by 5 bases and J by 1 base. Germline lookup yields CDR1 MDHEN and CDR2 SYDVKM. This CDR3 contains 14 residues. In nucleotides, the CDR3 is TGTGCCAGCAGTGGACTAGCTGGCACAGATACGCAGTATTTT. Translation: CASSGLAGTDTQYF.

The chain carries TRBV11-2 and TRBJ2-3; maybe TRBD1 (6 bases). V dropped 5 bases and J dropped 3 bases, with 15 bases sitting between them. Germline V gene sequence: CDR1 SGHAT, CDR2 FQNNGV. CDR3 size: 15 residues. CDR3 protein: CASSLEGGRTDTQYF. DNA for the CDR3: TGTGCCAGCAGCCTGGAAGGGGGAAGAACAGATACGCAGTATTTT.

This rearrangement joins TRBV4-3 to TRBJ1-4, with TRBD1 matching over 7 bases. CDR3 length: 15 amino acids. Germline lookup yields CDR1 LGHNA and CDR2 YSLEER. Trimming at V came to 3 bases and at J to 7 bases, leaving 8 bases not matched to a gene. CDR3 in amino acids: CASSQSGTAGEKLFF. The DNA for the CDR3 is TGCGCCAGCAGCCAGTCCGGGACAGCGGGTGAAAAACTGTTTTTT.

This chain joins TRBV6-1 and TRBJ1-2; D is possibly TRBD1 (6 bases). Germline loops: CDR1 MNHNS, CDR2 SASEGT. Trimming took 11 bases from V and 9 from J, leaving 22 bases between them. CDR3 size: 13 residues. CDR3 DNA: TGTGCCGGACGACAGGACCAACTATGGAGCTACACCTTC. Translation gives CAGRQDQLWSYTF.

The V call is TRBV18, the J call TRBJ1-1, with 9 bases matching TRBD1. The V and J ends lost 3 bases and 5 bases, in that order; junction bases with no gene match: 4. The CDR3 extends over 14 amino acids. Germline V lookup: CDR1 KGHSH, CDR2 LQKENI. The CDR3 is CASSPGTGWTEAFF. The CDR3 DNA follows: TGTGCCAGCTCACCCGGGACAGGGTGGACTGAAGCTTTCTTT.